This T cell receptor beta chain was identified in a study of blood T cell repertoires in COVID-19. Measured with immunoSEQ multiplex PCR; TCRdb has only the in-frame clones, and not every one. Here the sample spans about 150,000 clones, roughly 81% being singletons. V dropped 5 bases and J dropped 5 bases, with 11 bases sitting between them. Germline V CDR1 and CDR2: SGHDT, YYEEEE. The CDR3 covers 14 residues. V usage is TRBV5-6 and J usage is TRBJ1-6, with D maybe TRBD1 (5 bases). This TCR was recovered from a woman aged 60-75 years with COVID-19, enrolled during active disease. The material sequenced was peripheral blood. The CDR3 here is CASRLGLHNSPLHF. In nucleotides, the CDR3 is TGTGCCAGCAGACTGGGACTTCATAATTCACCCCTCCACTTT.